A single sample is the source of the 9 T cell receptor beta chains below, sequenced in a study of shared clonotypes between healthy human individuals (dated by TCRdb to 2020 to 2022). Preparation of the library involved the immunoSEQ multiplex PCR assay. Not all clones reach the TCRdb copy of this immuneACCESS table, which keeps in-frame sequences only. Checked studies attribute under half of the gap to unresolved V genes and leave the rest unexplained. The sample includes some 2,500,000 clones, with over 85% observed a single time. 0.36% of the sample is in the top ten clones. The sequenced material came from naive CD4+ T cells from PBMCs. Taken with the paper, the label for cell subset or site translates to: CD45RA+ positively selected. These receptors originate from a man younger than 30 in good health. Some clones in this sample may be carry-over from other donors' samples.

V is TRBV9 and J is TRBJ2-2; 8 bases match TRBD1. Germline CDR1 SGDLS, CDR2 YYNGEE. Trimming removed 5 bases from V and 4 bases from J; junction bases left unmatched: 7. CDR3 size: 15 residues. The DNA of the CDR3 is TGTGCCAGCAGTCCCCGGACAGGGATCACCGGGGAGCTGTTTTTT. Amino acid sequence: CASSPRTGITGELFF.

The gene calls are TRBV11-3 and TRBJ2-7; D gene unclear. Germline V CDR1 and CDR2: SGHNT, YENEEA. The germline V and J ends were trimmed by 3 bases and 2 bases, with 2 bases remaining between them. The CDR3 is 11 amino acids. CDR3 sequence: CASSLTYEQYF. The CDR3 DNA sequence: TGTGCCAGCAGCTTGACCTACGAGCAGTACTTC.

The V and J genes are TRBV2 and TRBJ1-4; D is uncertain. This CDR3 is 14 amino acids long. The V gene lost 8 bases and the J gene lost 7 bases, with 17 bases spanning the gap. Looked up from germline, CDR1 is SNHLY and CDR2 is FYNNEI. CDR3 in DNA: TGTGCCAGCCGCTTAGGGAGGGCGCGTGAAAAACTGTTTTTT. It codes for CASRLGRAREKLFF.

The CDR3 here is CASSYTVPGRGEQFF. Written as DNA, the CDR3 is TGTGCCAGCAGTTACACCGTACCGGGTAGGGGGGAGCAGTTCTTC. The V gene is TRBV6-5, the J gene TRBJ2-1; D may be TRBD1 (6 bases). The germline gives CDR1 MNHEY, CDR2 SVGAGI. V was cut by 2 bases and J by 10 bases, with 18 bases left in between. The CDR3 covers 15 residues.

This clone showed up just once. The chain recombines TRBV5-4 with TRBJ1-3, with 8 bases matching TRBD1. This CDR3 region has 15 residues. With V trimmed by 0 bases and J by 4 bases, 3 bases remained unmatched. CDR1 and CDR2 (germline): SGHNT, YYREEE (reference sequence). CDR3 in DNA: TGTGCCAGCAGCTTGGCCAGGGGGCTCGGAAACACCATATATTTT. Protein sequence: CASSLARGLGNTIYF.

V gene TRBV5-8 combines with J gene TRBJ1-2; 12 bases are a match to TRBD1. Germline CDR1 reads SGHTS; CDR2 reads YDEGEE. V gave up 1 base and J gave up 7 bases; unmatched junction bases: 5. This CDR3 region has 15 residues. CDR3 nucleotide sequence: TGTGCCAGCAGCTTGCTCGGGACAGGGGGCTCTGGCTACACCTTC. Translated: CASSLLGTGGSGYTF.

This chain links TRBV11-3 with TRBJ2-1; 7 nucleotides agree with TRBD2. The germline V gene has CDR1 SGHNT and CDR2 YENEEA. There are 18 residues in the CDR3. Trimming took 1 base from V and 3 from J; bases not matched to a gene: 12. DNA of the CDR3: TGTGCCAGCAGCTTAGGGGGTACGAGGGCGGGAGTCTACAATGAGCAGTTCTTC. Its translation is CASSLGGTRAGVYNEQFF.

Written as DNA, the CDR3 is TGCGCCAGCAGCTTGACGACAGCCAGTTTTAACTATGGCTACACCTTC. Translated: CASSLTTASFNYGYTF. The J gene is TRBJ1-2, the V gene TRBV5-1; weak D call: TRBD1 (5 bases). Germline CDR1 reads SGHRS; CDR2 reads YFSETQ. The V end was cut by 1 base, the J end by 1 base, with 14 bases between. CDR3 size: 16 residues. Using reference TRBV5-1 and TRBJ1-2 for the parts outside the CDR3, the full variable domain is KAGVTQTPRYLIKTRGQQVTLSCSPISGHRSVSWYQQTPGQGLQFLFEYFSETQRNKGNFPGRFSGRQFSNSRSEMNVSTLELGDSALYLCASSLTTASFNYGYTFGSGTRLTVV.

Concerning this clone itself: Other DNA variants within this sample encode the same CDR3. The rearrangement uses TRBV5-1 and TRBJ2-7; 7 positions match TRBD2. The CDR3 runs 14 residues. J was trimmed by 4 bases and V by 2 bases; bases with no gene match: 6. Germline V gene data show CDR1 as SGHRS and CDR2 as YFSETQ. CDR3 residues: CASSLTSGTYEQYF. CDR3 coding DNA: TGCGCCAGCAGCTTAACGAGCGGGACTTACGAGCAGTACTTC. The full variable domain, in which reference TRBV5-1 and TRBJ2-7 provide the parts outside the CDR3, is KAGVTQTPRYLIKTRGQQVTLSCSPISGHRSVSWYQQTPGQGLQFLFEYFSETQRNKGNFPGRFSGRQFSNSRSEMNVSTLELGDSALYLCASSLTSGTYEQYFGPGTRLTVT.